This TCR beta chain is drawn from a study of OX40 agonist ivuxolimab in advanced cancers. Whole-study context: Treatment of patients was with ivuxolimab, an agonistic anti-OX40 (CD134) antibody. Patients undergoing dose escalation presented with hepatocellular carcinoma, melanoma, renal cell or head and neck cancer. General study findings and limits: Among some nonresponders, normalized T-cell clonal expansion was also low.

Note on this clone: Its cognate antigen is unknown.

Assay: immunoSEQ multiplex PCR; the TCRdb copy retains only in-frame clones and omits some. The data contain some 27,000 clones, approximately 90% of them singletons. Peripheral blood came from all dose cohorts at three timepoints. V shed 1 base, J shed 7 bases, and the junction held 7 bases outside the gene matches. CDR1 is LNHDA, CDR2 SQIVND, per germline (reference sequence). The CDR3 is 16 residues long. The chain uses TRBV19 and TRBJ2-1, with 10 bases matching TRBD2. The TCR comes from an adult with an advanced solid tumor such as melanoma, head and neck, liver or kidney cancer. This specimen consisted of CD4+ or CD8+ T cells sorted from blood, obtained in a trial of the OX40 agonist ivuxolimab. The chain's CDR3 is CASSIGLAGVLNEQFF. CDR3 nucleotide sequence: TGTGCCAGTAGTATAGGCCTAGCGGGAGTATTAAATGAGCAGTTCTTC. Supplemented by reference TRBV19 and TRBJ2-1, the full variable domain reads DGGITQSPKYLFRKEGQNVTLSCEQNLNHDAMYWYRQDPGQGLRLIYYSQIVNDFQKGDIAEGYSVSREKKESFPLTVTSAQKNPTAFYLCASSIGLAGVLNEQFFGPGTRLTVL.